The text below deals with one TCR beta chain. As yet, its antigen is unknown. These data are taken from a study of beta chain features in type 1 diabetes. Study findings and constraints: Patients with type 1 diabetes showed fewer VDJ junction insertions and more deletions. Type 1 diabetes patients had TCRB CDR3s that were shorter (moderately but significantly so) in all four CD4+ subsets. TCRB repertoires of naive, central memory and Treg cells appeared more similar among patients than among healthy donors.

The investigators reverse transcribed all of the isolated RNA, so they sequenced expressed TCRB transcripts. Generated by immunoSEQ multiplex PCR, the TCRdb table keeps only in-frame clones and is missing some. This sample has around 240,000 clones, with about a sixth found just once. From germline, CDR1 is MRHNA and CDR2 SNTAGT. V dropped 7 bases and J dropped 5 bases, with 8 bases sitting between them. The CDR3 loop spans 11 amino acids. The rearrangement joins TRBV6-4 to TRBJ1-2; D remains ambiguous. The source is a man aged 25 to 45 with type 1 diabetes. Material: naive CD4+ T cells from blood. The CDR3 sequence: CASKWEYGYTF. As DNA, the CDR3 is TGTGCCAGCAAGTGGGAATATGGCTACACCTTC.